A selection of T cell receptor beta chains follows, all from one sample in a study of control samples from healthy donors and cancer patients. The protocol was immunoSEQ multiplex PCR, while the TCRdb copy is restricted to in-frame clones and leaves out a portion. The table has 140,000 to 150,000 clones, 80% to 95% seen once; the top ten hold 3% to 3.5%. The source material was blood. The receptors here all came from a man aged 25 to 45 in good health. The CDR3 runs from the conserved cysteine through the conserved F or W. Fields, in order: CDR3 protein, CDR3 DNA, J gene, CDR3 length, V gene, clone size, D gene. D genes are given only for firm matches. Where a row states a size, it is once, few, many or the class of an expanded clone; other rows omit it.

cdr3_aa: CASGAGGSPLHF; cdr3_nt: TGTGCTAGTGGTGCCGGGGGCTCACCCCTCCACTTT; j_call: TRBJ1-6; cdr3_length: 12; v_call: TRBV12-5; clone_size: once; d_call: NA
cdr3_aa: CASGLLPPGTSGGREQYF; cdr3_nt: TGTGCTAGTGGTTTGCTCCCACCCGGGACTAGCGGGGGGAGAGAGCAGTACTTC; j_call: TRBJ2-7; cdr3_length: 18; v_call: TRBV12-5; clone_size: NA; d_call: TRBD2
cdr3_aa: CASTTGYNQPQHF; cdr3_nt: TGCGCCAGCACTACAGGGTACAATCAGCCCCAGCATTTT; j_call: TRBJ1-5; cdr3_length: 13; v_call: TRBV10-2; clone_size: once; d_call: NA
cdr3_aa: CASSYGVNYGYTF; cdr3_nt: TGTGCCAGCAGTTACGGTGTGAACTATGGCTACACCTTC; j_call: TRBJ1-2; cdr3_length: 13; v_call: TRBV27; clone_size: NA; d_call: NA
cdr3_aa: CASSPRQGGGYGYTF; cdr3_nt: TGTGCCAGCTCACCCCGACAGGGGGGGGGCTATGGCTACACCTTC; j_call: TRBJ1-2; cdr3_length: 15; v_call: TRBV18; clone_size: NA; d_call: TRBD1
cdr3_aa: CSVHYNTEAFF; cdr3_nt: TGCAGCGTCCACTACAACACTGAAGCTTTCTTT; j_call: TRBJ1-1; cdr3_length: 11; v_call: TRBV29-1; clone_size: once; d_call: NA
cdr3_aa: CASSQDRGDSNQPQHF; cdr3_nt: TGTGCCAGCAGCCAAGATCGGGGGGATAGTAATCAGCCCCAGCATTTT; j_call: TRBJ1-5; cdr3_length: 16; v_call: TRBV4-2; clone_size: few; d_call: NA
cdr3_aa: CASSQTGVGANVLTF; cdr3_nt: TGTGCCAGCAGTCAGACAGGGGTCGGGGCCAACGTCCTGACTTTC; j_call: TRBJ2-6; cdr3_length: 15; v_call: TRBV6-6; clone_size: NA; d_call: TRBD1
cdr3_aa: CAWAGGASYEQYF; cdr3_nt: TGTGCCTGGGCCGGGGGGGCTTCCTACGAGCAGTACTTC; j_call: TRBJ2-7; cdr3_length: 13; v_call: TRBV30; clone_size: NA; d_call: TRBD2
cdr3_aa: CASSSPAGLSYNEQFF; cdr3_nt: TGTGCCAGCAGCTCCCCGGCGGGCCTTTCCTACAATGAGCAGTTCTTC; j_call: TRBJ2-1; cdr3_length: 16; v_call: TRBV3-1/TRBV3-2; clone_size: NA; d_call: NA
cdr3_aa: CASSNTDAGELNEKLFF; cdr3_nt: TGTGCCAGCAGTAATACCGACGCAGGGGAACTAAATGAAAAACTGTTTTTT; j_call: TRBJ1-4; cdr3_length: 17; v_call: TRBV7-9; clone_size: NA; d_call: NA
cdr3_aa: CATSDSLTTGKHF; cdr3_nt: TGTGCCACCAGTGACTCACTCACTACAGGCAAGCATTTT; j_call: TRBJ1-5; cdr3_length: 13; v_call: TRBV24-1; clone_size: NA; d_call: NA
cdr3_aa: CASSQLGQGGQPQHF; cdr3_nt: TGTGCCAGCAGCCAATTAGGGCAGGGGGGCCAGCCCCAGCATTTT; j_call: TRBJ1-5; cdr3_length: 15; v_call: TRBV16; clone_size: NA; d_call: TRBD1
cdr3_aa: CASMLAEGYEQYF; cdr3_nt: TGTGCCAGCATGTTGGCGGAGGGGTACGAGCAGTACTTC; j_call: TRBJ2-7; cdr3_length: 13; v_call: TRBV28; clone_size: NA; d_call: NA
cdr3_aa: CASSSSYRGKYNEQFF; cdr3_nt: TGTGCCAGCAGCTCTTCATACAGGGGCAAGTACAATGAGCAGTTCTTC; j_call: TRBJ2-1; cdr3_length: 16; v_call: TRBV7-8; clone_size: NA; d_call: TRBD1
cdr3_aa: CASSYTPGAGISYEQYF; cdr3_nt: TGTGCCAGCAGCTACACCCCGGGAGCGGGGATCTCCTACGAGCAGTACTTC; j_call: TRBJ2-7; cdr3_length: 17; v_call: TRBV11-2; clone_size: once; d_call: TRBD2
cdr3_aa: CASSYLRFGGEQFF; cdr3_nt: TGTGCCAGCAGTTACTTGCGCTTTGGGGGTGAGCAGTTCTTC; j_call: TRBJ2-1; cdr3_length: 14; v_call: TRBV6-5; clone_size: NA; d_call: NA
cdr3_aa: CASSWASNQPQHF; cdr3_nt: TGTGCCAGCAGTTGGGCTAGCAATCAGCCCCAGCATTTT; j_call: TRBJ1-5; cdr3_length: 13; v_call: TRBV6-5; clone_size: NA; d_call: NA
cdr3_aa: CASRQGDTGNTIYF; cdr3_nt: TGTGCCAGCAGACAGGGGGATACTGGAAACACCATATATTTT; j_call: TRBJ1-3; cdr3_length: 14; v_call: TRBV6-5; clone_size: NA; d_call: TRBD1
cdr3_aa: CASSLQNYGYTF; cdr3_nt: TGTGCCAGCAGTTTACAGAACTATGGCTACACCTTC; j_call: TRBJ1-2; cdr3_length: 12; v_call: TRBV12-3/TRBV12-4; clone_size: NA; d_call: NA
cdr3_aa: CASSLGTGDTEAFF; cdr3_nt: TGTGCCAGCAGTTTGGGGACAGGCGACACTGAAGCTTTCTTT; j_call: TRBJ1-1; cdr3_length: 14; v_call: TRBV28; clone_size: NA; d_call: TRBD1
cdr3_aa: CASSHGQGAGGYTF; cdr3_nt: TGTGCCAGCAGTCACGGACAGGGGGCAGGTGGCTACACCTTC; j_call: TRBJ1-2; cdr3_length: 14; v_call: TRBV6-5; clone_size: NA; d_call: TRBD1
cdr3_aa: CASSYSAGTNTGELFF; cdr3_nt: TGTGCCAGCAGTTACTCGGCGGGGACGAACACCGGGGAGCTGTTTTTT; j_call: TRBJ2-2; cdr3_length: 16; v_call: TRBV6-5; clone_size: NA; d_call: NA
cdr3_aa: CASSRIRTGGANSPLHF; cdr3_nt: TGTGCCAGCAGCCGTATTAGGACAGGGGGCGCGAATTCACCCCTCCACTTT; j_call: TRBJ1-6; cdr3_length: 17; v_call: TRBV28; clone_size: NA; d_call: TRBD1
cdr3_aa: CATSRQRSTEAFF; cdr3_nt: TGTGCCACCTCAAGACAGAGGAGCACTGAAGCTTTCTTT; j_call: TRBJ1-1; cdr3_length: 13; v_call: TRBV6-5; clone_size: NA; d_call: NA
cdr3_aa: CASSLGGGHGNEQFF; cdr3_nt: TGTGCCAGCAGCCTGGGCGGGGGGCATGGCAATGAGCAGTTCTTC; j_call: TRBJ2-1; cdr3_length: 15; v_call: TRBV6-5; clone_size: once; d_call: TRBD2
cdr3_aa: CASSLSGGTHDTQYF; cdr3_nt: TGTGCCAGCAGCCTTAGCGGGGGCACCCATGATACGCAGTATTTT; j_call: TRBJ2-3; cdr3_length: 15; v_call: TRBV7-3; clone_size: NA; d_call: TRBD2
cdr3_aa: CASSHSPYYGYTF; cdr3_nt: TGTGCCAGCAGTCACTCCCCCTACTATGGCTACACCTTC; j_call: TRBJ1-2; cdr3_length: 13; v_call: TRBV6-5; clone_size: once; d_call: NA
cdr3_aa: CASSFSGGASYEQYF; cdr3_nt: TGTGCCAGCAGCTTCTCCGGAGGGGCATCCTACGAGCAGTACTTC; j_call: TRBJ2-7; cdr3_length: 15; v_call: TRBV9; clone_size: NA; d_call: NA
cdr3_aa: CASSLSGTGRNQPQHF; cdr3_nt: TGTGCCAGCAGCTTATCCGGGACAGGGAGGAATCAGCCCCAGCATTTT; j_call: TRBJ1-5; cdr3_length: 16; v_call: TRBV5-5; clone_size: NA; d_call: TRBD1
cdr3_aa: CASSDSMRGELFF; cdr3_nt: TGTGCCAGCAGTGACAGTATGAGAGGGGAGCTGTTTTTT; j_call: TRBJ2-2; cdr3_length: 13; v_call: TRBV2; clone_size: NA; d_call: NA
cdr3_aa: CASSFGQGDYGYTF; cdr3_nt: TGTGCCAGCAGTTTCGGACAGGGAGACTATGGCTACACCTTC; j_call: TRBJ1-2; cdr3_length: 14; v_call: TRBV6-6; clone_size: NA; d_call: TRBD1
cdr3_aa: CASSLAVGGNTIYF; cdr3_nt: TGTGCCAGCAGCTTAGCCGTGGGAGGAAACACCATATATTTT; j_call: TRBJ1-3; cdr3_length: 14; v_call: TRBV11-2; clone_size: NA; d_call: NA
cdr3_aa: CASNLQGGVKFF; cdr3_nt: TGTGCCAGCAACCTACAGGGGGGAGTTAAGTTCTTC; j_call: TRBJ2-1; cdr3_length: 12; v_call: TRBV7-3; clone_size: NA; d_call: TRBD1
cdr3_aa: CATSDWPCWEKNQPQHF; cdr3_nt: TGTGCCACCAGTGATTGGCCGTGCTGGGAAAAAAATCAGCCCCAGCATTTT; j_call: TRBJ1-5; cdr3_length: 17; v_call: TRBV24-1; clone_size: once; d_call: NA
cdr3_aa: CASSLDIVQRYATDTQYF; cdr3_nt: TGTGCCAGCAGCTTAGACATCGTCCAGCGGTATGCGACAGATACGCAGTATTTT; j_call: TRBJ2-3; cdr3_length: 18; v_call: TRBV11-2; clone_size: NA; d_call: NA
cdr3_aa: CASSQDPRPTNYGYTF; cdr3_nt: TGCGCCAGCAGCCAAGATCCCAGGCCTACTAACTATGGCTACACCTTC; j_call: TRBJ1-2; cdr3_length: 16; v_call: TRBV4-1; clone_size: NA; d_call: NA
cdr3_aa: CASSGQGSFTDTQYF; cdr3_nt: TGTGCCAGCAGCGGACAGGGTTCGTTCACAGATACGCAGTATTTT; j_call: TRBJ2-3; cdr3_length: 15; v_call: TRBV9; clone_size: NA; d_call: TRBD1
cdr3_aa: CASSTRTGHEQYF; cdr3_nt: TGTGCCAGTAGTACGCGGACAGGGCACGAGCAGTACTTC; j_call: TRBJ2-7; cdr3_length: 13; v_call: TRBV19; clone_size: NA; d_call: TRBD1
cdr3_aa: CASSGSSGGFYEQYF; cdr3_nt: TGCGCCAGCAGTGGAAGTAGTGGGGGGTTCTACGAGCAGTACTTC; j_call: TRBJ2-7; cdr3_length: 15; v_call: TRBV10-1; clone_size: NA; d_call: NA
cdr3_aa: CASSAPAGQMNTEAFF; cdr3_nt: TGTGCCAGCAGCGCCCCAGCGGGACAAATGAACACTGAAGCTTTCTTT; j_call: TRBJ1-1; cdr3_length: 16; v_call: TRBV9; clone_size: NA; d_call: NA
cdr3_aa: CSDRTGVNTEAFF; cdr3_nt: TGCAGCGACCGGACAGGGGTGAACACTGAAGCTTTCTTT; j_call: TRBJ1-1; cdr3_length: 13; v_call: TRBV29-1; clone_size: once; d_call: TRBD1
cdr3_aa: CASSVGGATNSPLHF; cdr3_nt: TGTGCCAGCAGCGTAGGCGGGGCTACTAATTCACCCCTCCACTTT; j_call: TRBJ1-6; cdr3_length: 15; v_call: TRBV9; clone_size: NA; d_call: NA
cdr3_aa: CASSSTGELFF; cdr3_nt: TGTGCCAGTAGTAGCACCGGGGAGCTGTTTTTT; j_call: TRBJ2-2; cdr3_length: 11; v_call: TRBV19; clone_size: NA; d_call: NA
cdr3_aa: CASSVGGGDQPQHF; cdr3_nt: TGTGCCAGCAGCGTAGGAGGTGGTGATCAGCCCCAGCATTTT; j_call: TRBJ1-5; cdr3_length: 14; v_call: TRBV9; clone_size: NA; d_call: NA
cdr3_aa: CASSSGTGSASYEQYF; cdr3_nt: TGTGCCAGCTCGTCCGGGACAGGGAGTGCTTCCTACGAGCAGTACTTC; j_call: TRBJ2-7; cdr3_length: 16; v_call: TRBV18; clone_size: NA; d_call: TRBD1
cdr3_aa: CASSLGASADPANTEAFF; cdr3_nt: TGTGCCAGCAGCTTGGGTGCTTCCGCAGATCCTGCGAACACTGAAGCTTTCTTT; j_call: TRBJ1-1; cdr3_length: 18; v_call: TRBV7-3; clone_size: NA; d_call: NA
cdr3_aa: CASSIIGQGELEAFF; cdr3_nt: TGTGCCAGTAGTATTATAGGACAGGGGGAACTTGAAGCTTTCTTT; j_call: TRBJ1-1; cdr3_length: 15; v_call: TRBV19; clone_size: NA; d_call: TRBD1
cdr3_aa: CSVEASKVF; cdr3_nt: TGCAGCGTTGAAGCTAGCAAGGTCTTC; j_call: TRBJ2-1; cdr3_length: 9; v_call: TRBV29-1; clone_size: NA; d_call: NA